What follows are 7 T cell receptor beta chains derived from one specimen sequenced in a study of blood T cells in healthy people across ages. A J-beta primer mix and a sample-barcoded 5' primer were used in a second PCR of roughly 6 to 11 cycles. TCRdb itself ran the 5' RACE reads through MiXCR, one entry per CDR3 protein. This table has about 1,500,000 distinct CDR3 sequences, around 39% appearing once. Sequencing input: blood. The receptors stem from a woman in her late teens or twenties in good health.

The chain carries TRBV28 and TRBJ2-1; D is perhaps TRBD2 (6 bases). Deletions cut 10 bases from V and 1 base from J, with 17 bases between. Germline V gives CDR1 MDHEN, CDR2 SYDVKM. The CDR3 length is 15 residues. The CDR3 is CATAGRLPSYNEQFF. The CDR3 DNA sequence: TGTGCCACCGCGGGGAGGCTCCCATCCTACAATGAGCAGTTCTTC.

The table lists this clonotype with a few counts. The rearrangement links TRBV7-2 to TRBJ2-1; 13 bases line up with TRBD2. The CDR3 covers 17 residues. Germline assignment: CDR1 SGHTA and CDR2 FQGNSA. The V segment lost 5 bases and the J segment 7 bases; nucleotides outside the gene matches: 11. The CDR3 sequence is CASSPSPGLAGKNEQFF. The CDR3 DNA sequence: TGTGCCAGCAGCCCTAGCCCGGGACTAGCGGGAAAAAATGAGCAGTTCTTC.

This clonotype was seen a handful of times. The V and J genes are TRBV6-1 and TRBJ2-3; TRBD2 matches at 9 bases. The length of the CDR3 is 18 residues. Germline CDR1 MNHNS, CDR2 SASEGT. V was pared by 3 bases and J by 7 bases, with 17 bases of the junction left unmatched. CDR3 DNA sequence: TGTGCCAGCAGTGAGCAGGTTACTAGCGGGCCTGCTCCTTATACGCAGTATTTT. Translated: CASSEQVTSGPAPYTQYF.

This clonotype has more than one count but fewer than ten. The chain is built from TRBV20-1 and TRBJ2-7; 10 nucleotides agree with TRBD2. The CDR3 covers 13 residues. V was clipped by 5 bases and J by 2 bases; unmatched bases: 3. Germline CDR1 and CDR2: DFQATT and SNEGSKA (reference sequence). The CDR3 sequence is CSAPGLATYEQYF. Here the CDR3 DNA reads TGCAGTGCTCCGGGACTAGCGACCTACGAGCAGTACTTC.

This clonotype was detected only a few times. The rearrangement uses TRBV15 and TRBJ2-7; TRBD1 aligns across 7 bases. This CDR3 spans 14 amino acids. Germline CDR1 is LNHNV and CDR2 is YYDKDF (reference sequence). V gave up 5 bases and J gave up 4 bases; unmatched junction bases: 8. DNA of the CDR3: TGTGCCACCAGCCCTCGACAGGGTAGTTACGAGCAGTACTTC. It is translated as CATSPRQGSYEQYF. Looking up the rest from reference TRBV15 and TRBJ2-7 gives the full variable domain: DAMVIQNPRYQVTQFGKPVTLSCSQTLNHNVMYWYQQKSSQAPKLLFHYYDKDFNNEADTPDNFQSRRPNTSFCFLDIRSPGLGDTAMYLCATSPRQGSYEQYFGPGTRLTVT.

The V and J genes are TRBV2 and TRBJ2-1; no definite D call. The germline V gene encodes CDR1 SNHLY and CDR2 FYNNEI. The CDR3 is made up of 14 amino acids. Trimming left V 0 bases short and J 6 bases short, with 9 bases between. CDR3 coding DNA: TGTGCCAGCAGTGAAGCCTTGTGGAGCAATGAGCAGTTCTTC. Translated, it gives CASSEALWSNEQFF.

This clonotype was detected only once. This chain uses TRBV7-2 with TRBJ2-5; D possibly corresponds to TRBD2 (6 bases). CDR1 is SGHTA and CDR2 is FQGNSA in the germline V gene. The CDR3 is 13 residues long. The V gene lost 5 bases and the J gene lost 11 bases, with 18 bases spanning the gap. The DNA for the CDR3 is TGTGCCAGCAGCCGGGACTTTACAAGGGAGCAGTACTTC. Translation gives CASSRDFTREQYF.